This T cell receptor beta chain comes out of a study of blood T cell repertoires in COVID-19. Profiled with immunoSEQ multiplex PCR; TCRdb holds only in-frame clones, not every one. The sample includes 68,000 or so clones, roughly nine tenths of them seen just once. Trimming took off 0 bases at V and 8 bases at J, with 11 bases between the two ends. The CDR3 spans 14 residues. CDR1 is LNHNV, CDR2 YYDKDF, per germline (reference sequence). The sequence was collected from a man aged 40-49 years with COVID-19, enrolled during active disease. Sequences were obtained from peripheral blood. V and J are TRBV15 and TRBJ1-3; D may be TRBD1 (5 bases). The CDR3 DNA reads TGTGCCACCAGCAGAGATAGGACGGGGGACACCATATATTTT. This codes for CATSRDRTGDTIYF.